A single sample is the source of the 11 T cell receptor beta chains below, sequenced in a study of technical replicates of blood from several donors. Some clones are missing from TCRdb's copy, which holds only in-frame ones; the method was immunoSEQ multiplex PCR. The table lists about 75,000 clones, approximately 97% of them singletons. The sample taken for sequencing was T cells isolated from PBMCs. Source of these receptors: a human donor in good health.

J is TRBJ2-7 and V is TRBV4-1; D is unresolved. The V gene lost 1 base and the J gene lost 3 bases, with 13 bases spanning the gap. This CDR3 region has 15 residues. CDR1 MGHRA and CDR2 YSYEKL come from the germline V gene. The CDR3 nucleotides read TGCGCCAGCAGCCAAGTATCTGACACTGGCTACGAGCAGTACTTC. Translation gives CASSQVSDTGYEQYF.

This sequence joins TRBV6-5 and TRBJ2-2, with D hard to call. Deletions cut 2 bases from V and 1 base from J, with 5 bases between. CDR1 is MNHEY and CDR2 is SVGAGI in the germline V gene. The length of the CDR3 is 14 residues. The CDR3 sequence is CASSYGRNTGELFF. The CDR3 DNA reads TGTGCCAGCAGTTACGGCAGGAACACCGGGGAGCTGTTTTTT.

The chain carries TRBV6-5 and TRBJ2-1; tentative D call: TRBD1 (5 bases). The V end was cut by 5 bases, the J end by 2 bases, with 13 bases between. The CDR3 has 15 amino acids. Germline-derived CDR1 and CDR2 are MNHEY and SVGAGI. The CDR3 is CASSPPRAAYNEQFF. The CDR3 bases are TGTGCCAGCAGTCCCCCCAGGGCCGCCTACAATGAGCAGTTCTTC.

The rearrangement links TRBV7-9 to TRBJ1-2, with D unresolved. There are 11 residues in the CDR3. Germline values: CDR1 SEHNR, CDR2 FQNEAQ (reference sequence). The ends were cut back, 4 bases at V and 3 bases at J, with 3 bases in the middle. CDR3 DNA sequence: TGTGCCAGCAGCTCCGACTATGGCTACACCTTC. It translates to CASSSDYGYTF.

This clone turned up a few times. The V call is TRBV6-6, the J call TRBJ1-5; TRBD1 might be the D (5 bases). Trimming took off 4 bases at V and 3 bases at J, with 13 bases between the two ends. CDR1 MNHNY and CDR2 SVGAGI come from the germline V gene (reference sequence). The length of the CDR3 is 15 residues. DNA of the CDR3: TGTGCCAGCAGTTCAAAGCAAGGGGTCAATCAGCCCCAGCATTTT. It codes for CASSSKQGVNQPQHF.

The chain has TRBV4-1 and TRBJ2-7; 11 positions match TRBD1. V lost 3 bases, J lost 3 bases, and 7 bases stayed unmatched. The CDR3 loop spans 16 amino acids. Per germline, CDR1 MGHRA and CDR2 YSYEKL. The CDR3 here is CASSHLSGTGGYEQYF. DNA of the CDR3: TGCGCCAGCAGCCATCTATCCGGGACAGGGGGCTACGAGCAGTACTTC.

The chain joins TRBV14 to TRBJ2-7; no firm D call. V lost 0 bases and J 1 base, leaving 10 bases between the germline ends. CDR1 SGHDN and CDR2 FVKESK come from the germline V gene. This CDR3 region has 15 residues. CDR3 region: CASSQEGVMSYEQYF. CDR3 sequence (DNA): TGTGCCAGCAGCCAAGAGGGCGTTATGTCCTACGAGCAGTACTTC.

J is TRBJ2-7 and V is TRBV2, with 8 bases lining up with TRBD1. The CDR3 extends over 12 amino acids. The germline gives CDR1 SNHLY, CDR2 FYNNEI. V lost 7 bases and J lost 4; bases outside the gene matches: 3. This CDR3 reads CASIRQGYEQYF. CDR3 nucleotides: TGTGCCAGCATTCGACAGGGGTACGAGCAGTACTTC. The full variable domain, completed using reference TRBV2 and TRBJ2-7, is EPEVTQTPSHQVTQMGQEVILRCVPISNHLYFYWYRQILGQKVEFLVSFYNNEISEKSEIFDDQFSVERPDGSNFTLKIRSTKLEDSAMYFCASIRQGYEQYFGPGTRLTVT.

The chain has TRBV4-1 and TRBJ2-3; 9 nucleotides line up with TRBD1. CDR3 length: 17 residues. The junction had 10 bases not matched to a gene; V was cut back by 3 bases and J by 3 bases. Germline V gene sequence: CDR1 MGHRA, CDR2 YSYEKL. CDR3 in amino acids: CASSQEGGTGRTDTQYF. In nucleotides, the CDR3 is TGCGCCAGCAGCCAGGAGGGCGGGACAGGGAGAACAGATACGCAGTATTTT.

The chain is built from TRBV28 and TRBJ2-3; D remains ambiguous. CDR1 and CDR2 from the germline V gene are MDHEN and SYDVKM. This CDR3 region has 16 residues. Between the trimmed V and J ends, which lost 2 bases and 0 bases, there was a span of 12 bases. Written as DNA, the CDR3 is TGTGCCAGCAGTTTAGAAGCGTTCCCTAGCACAGATACGCAGTATTTT. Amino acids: CASSLEAFPSTDTQYF.

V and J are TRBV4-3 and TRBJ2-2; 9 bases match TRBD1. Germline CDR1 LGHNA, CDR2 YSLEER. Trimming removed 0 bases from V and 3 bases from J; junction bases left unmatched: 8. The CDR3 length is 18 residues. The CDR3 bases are TGCGCCAGCAGCCAAGATCCCCCCGGGACAGGGTACACCGGGGAGCTGTTTTTT. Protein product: CASSQDPPGTGYTGELFF.